This record looks at one T cell receptor (beta chain) sequence and its context. TCRdb redid the calling of the 5' RACE reads with MiXCR, one entry per CDR3 protein. The profile shows about half a million distinct CDR3 sequences, about 18% of them singletons. This sample stems from a study of T-cell memory formation after mild COVID-19. The source of this sequence is an adult woman who had mild COVID-19 (a few samples of this study predate the infection). Cell type and time point are not known. The sample consisted of PBMCs or a T cell subset sorted from them (not recorded which).

DNA of the CDR3: TGCAGTGCTAGAGAGAGGGGGCTAAGTAATGAGCAGTTCTTC. Protein product: CSARERGLSNEQFF. The chain is built from TRBV20-1 and TRBJ2-1; 7 bases match TRBD1. CDR1 is DFQATT and CDR2 is SNEGSKA in the germline V gene (reference sequence). The CDR3 runs 14 residues. V shed 0 bases, J shed 7 bases, and the junction held 6 bases outside the gene matches.